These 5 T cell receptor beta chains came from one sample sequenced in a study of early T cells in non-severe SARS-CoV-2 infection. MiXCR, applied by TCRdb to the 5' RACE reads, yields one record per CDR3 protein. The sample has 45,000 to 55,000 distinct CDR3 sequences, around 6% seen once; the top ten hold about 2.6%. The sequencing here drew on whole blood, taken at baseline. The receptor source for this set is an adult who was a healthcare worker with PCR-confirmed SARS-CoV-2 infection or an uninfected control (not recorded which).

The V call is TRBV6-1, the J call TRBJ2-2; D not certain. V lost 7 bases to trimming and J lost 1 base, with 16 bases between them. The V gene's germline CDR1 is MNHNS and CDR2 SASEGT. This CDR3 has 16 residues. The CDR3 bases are TGTGCCAGCAACTTTGGGCAGGTGATGAACACCGGGGAGCTGTTTTTT. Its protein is CASNFGQVMNTGELFF.

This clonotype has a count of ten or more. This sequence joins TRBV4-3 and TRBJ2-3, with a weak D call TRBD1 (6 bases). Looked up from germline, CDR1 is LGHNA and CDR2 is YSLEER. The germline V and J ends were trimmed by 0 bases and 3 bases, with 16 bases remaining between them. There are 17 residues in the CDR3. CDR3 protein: CASSQDFAGVGTDTQYF. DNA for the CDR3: TGCGCCAGCAGCCAAGATTTTGCAGGGGTAGGGACAGATACGCAGTATTTT.

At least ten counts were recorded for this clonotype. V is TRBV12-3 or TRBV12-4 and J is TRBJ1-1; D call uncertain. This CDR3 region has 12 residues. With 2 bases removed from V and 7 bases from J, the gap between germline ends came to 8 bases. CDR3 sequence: CASSLRGREAFF. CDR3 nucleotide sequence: TGTGCCAGCAGTTTACGCGGCCGTGAAGCTTTCTTT.

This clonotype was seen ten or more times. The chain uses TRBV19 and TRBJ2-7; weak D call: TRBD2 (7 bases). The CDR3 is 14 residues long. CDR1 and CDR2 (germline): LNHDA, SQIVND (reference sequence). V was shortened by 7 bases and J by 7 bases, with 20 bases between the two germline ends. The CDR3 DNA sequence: TGTGCCAGTACCGACCCCGACGGGGGGCAGGAGCAGTACTTC. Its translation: CASTDPDGGQEQYF.

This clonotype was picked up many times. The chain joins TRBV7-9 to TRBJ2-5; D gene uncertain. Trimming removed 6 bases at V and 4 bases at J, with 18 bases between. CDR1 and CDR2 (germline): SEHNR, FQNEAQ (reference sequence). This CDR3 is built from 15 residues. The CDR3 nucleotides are TGTGCCAGCAGTTGGGTCGGGTTAGGGCGAGAGACCCAGTACTTC. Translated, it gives CASSWVGLGRETQYF.